This TCR beta chain was retrieved from a study of blood T cell repertoires in COVID-19. Looking at the study overall: Donors in the United States, Italy and Spain gave samples during acute or convalescent COVID-19. PBMCs, B-cell-depleted T cells, or T cells provided the cDNA or gDNA that made up the material.

The CDR3 is 14 amino acids. The V gene end was trimmed by 0 bases and the J gene end by 11 bases; junction bases not matched to a gene: 6. CDR1 is MNHEY, CDR2 SMNVEV, per germline (reference sequence). Original methodology: Nucleated cell counts were estimated from reference gene primer amplification. The repertoire was sequenced with immunoSEQ multiplex PCR; TCRdb's copy has only in-frame clones and lacks some. Clone size and V and J calls were adopted from that table, with D and trimming inferred from the DNA. Counted here are 450,000 to 500,000 clones, around 85% occurring once; the ten biggest clones make up about 3%.

V and J are TRBV27 and TRBJ1-5, with 8 bases that match TRBD1. Specimen: peripheral blood. The source is a human donor in a cohort sampled during active COVID-19. In DNA, the CDR3 is TGTGCCAGCAGTTTATCAAGGACAGGGTTAGCCCAGCATTTT. Protein product: CASSLSRTGLAQHF.